The clone carrying this T cell receptor (beta chain) was seen repeatedly, ten times or more. The data derive from a study of T cell repertoires in cytomegalovirus infection. One entry per CDR3 protein results from TCRdb running MiXCR on the reads. The profile shows fewer than 550,000 distinct CDR3 sequences, around 32% of them singletons. Trimming pared 3 bases from V and 3 bases from J, leaving 12 bases between. CDR3 size: 14 residues. Per the germline V gene, CDR1 is SGHAT and CDR2 is FQNNGV. The sequencing sample was made of PBMCs. The receptor was derived from a human donor in good health (CMV status not recorded). Some clones in this sample may be carry-over from other donors' samples. V gene TRBV11-2 combines with J gene TRBJ2-7; no clear D. The CDR3 sequence is CASSFLSDDYEQYF. CDR3 coding DNA: TGTGCCAGCAGCTTCCTTTCCGACGACTACGAGCAGTACTTC.